Below are 20 T cell receptor beta chains sequenced from a single sample in a study of T cell repertoires in cytomegalovirus infection. TCRdb passed the reads through MiXCR, listing each CDR3 protein once. The sample holds 740,000 or so distinct CDR3 sequences, less than 40% seen once. The sample comprised PBMCs. Source of these receptors: a human donor in good health (CMV status not recorded). Some clones in this sample may be carry-over from other donors' samples.

Turning to this clonotype: A read error may explain this, as a much larger clone is one base away. J is TRBJ1-5 and V is TRBV11-1; no clear D gene. CDR1 and CDR2 from the germline V gene are SGHAT and FQDESV (reference sequence). This CDR3 region has 16 residues. Trimming removed 4 bases from V and 4 bases from J, with 17 bases in between. In DNA, the CDR3 is TGTGCCAGCAGCTACGGTAACGGGCCGACAAATCAGCCCCAGCATTTT. Protein: CASSYGNGPTNQPQHF. The complete variable domain, with remaining parts taken from reference TRBV11-1 and TRBJ1-5, reads EAEVAQSPRYKITEKSQAVAFWCDPISGHATLYWYRQILGQGPELLVQFQDESVVDDSQLPKDRFSAERLKGVDSTLKIQPAELGDSAMYLCASSYGNGPTNQPQHFGDGTRLSIL.

V usage is TRBV27 and J usage is TRBJ1-6, with a tentative D call TRBD1 (6 bases). This CDR3 comprises 14 residues. The germline V gene has CDR1 MNHEY and CDR2 SMNVEV (reference sequence). Trimming pared 6 bases from V and 7 bases from J, leaving 13 bases between. CDR3: CASSPGAKNSPLHF. DNA for the CDR3: TGTGCCAGCAGCCCGGGGGCGAAAAATTCACCCCTCCACTTT.

The rearrangement joins TRBV19 to TRBJ1-6; TRBD1 aligns across 7 bases. CDR1 is LNHDA, CDR2 SQIVND, per germline (reference sequence). The CDR3 spans 13 residues. After removal of 5 bases from V and 14 bases from J, the junction contained 9 bases not matched to a gene. The CDR3 loop reads CASSPQGVPALHF. CDR3 DNA sequence: TGTGCCAGTAGTCCCCAGGGGGTGCCCGCCCTCCACTTT.

In this sample, this clonotype turned up a few times. J is TRBJ2-3 and V is TRBV6-1, with D hard to call. Between the trimmed V and J ends, which lost 6 bases and 2 bases, there was a span of 6 bases. This CDR3 comprises 12 residues. Germline assignment: CDR1 MNHNS and CDR2 SASEGT. The CDR3 DNA sequence: TGTGCCAGCAGCGCTATCACAGATACGCAGTATTTT. Its protein is CASSAITDTQYF.

The table lists this clonotype with a few counts. The chain combines TRBV11-1 with TRBJ1-1; 9 positions match TRBD1. V lost 1 base, J lost 11 bases, and 2 bases stayed unmatched. The CDR3 has 12 residues. The V gene's germline CDR1 is SGHAT and CDR2 FQDESV (reference sequence). The CDR3 DNA reads TGTGCCAGCAGCTTAGAACAGGGGGCGGCTTTCTTT. Protein sequence: CASSLEQGAAFF.

In regard to this clonotype: Given the absence of the conserved phenylalanine or tryptophan at the CDR3 end, a read error is likely. This chain uses TRBV3-1 with TRBJ1-2, with TRBD1 identical over 9 bases. Trimming cost V 6 bases and J 2 bases; bases outside gene matches: 4. CDR3 size: 14 residues. Germline V CDR1 and CDR2: LGHDT, YNNKEL (reference sequence). For the CDR3, the DNA is TGTGCCAGCAGACTCGGGACAGGGAACTATGGCTACACCTTA. Amino acid sequence: CASRLGTGNYGYTL.

This chain uses TRBV10-3 with TRBJ2-3; no clear D. CDR1 is ENHRY, CDR2 SYGVKD, per germline. The CDR3 covers 12 residues. The V end was cut by 4 bases, the J end by 5 bases, with 7 bases between. CDR3 DNA: TGTGCCATCAGTGCCCTCGAAGATACGCAGTATTTT. Amino acid sequence: CAISALEDTQYF.

This chain uses TRBV7-3 with TRBJ2-3; tentatively, D is TRBD2 (6 bases). This CDR3 spans 16 amino acids. From germline, CDR1 is SGHTA and CDR2 FQGTGA. Trimming took 1 base from V and 4 from J, leaving 15 bases between them. The CDR3 nucleotides read TGTGCCAGCAGCTTAAGGCCCGGGGGAAAGGCAGATACGCAGTATTTT. Its protein is CASSLRPGGKADTQYF.

The chain couples TRBV5-5 to TRBJ2-7; 9 bases match TRBD2. This CDR3 has 14 residues. Germline trimming cut 1 base from V and 5 bases from J; bases unmatched to any gene: 4. In germline, CDR1 is SGHKS, CDR2 YYEKEE (reference sequence). The chain's CDR3 is CASSLYPSGNEQYF. CDR3 nucleotides: TGTGCCAGCAGCTTGTATCCTAGCGGGAACGAGCAGTACTTC.

This chain uses TRBV6-1 with TRBJ2-3; D assignment may be TRBD1 or TRBD2 (5 bases each). V shed 6 bases and J shed 0 bases, with 13 bases lying between them. This CDR3 spans 15 amino acids. The germline CDR1 and CDR2 sequences are MNHNS and SASEGT. Written as DNA, the CDR3 is TGTGCCAGCAGGGTCCGGGACCATAGCACAGATACGCAGTATTTT. It encodes CASRVRDHSTDTQYF.

In this sample, this clonotype turned up once. This CDR3 is missing its conserved last phenylalanine or tryptophan, likely due to a read error. This chain uses TRBV11-2 with TRBJ2-5; TRBD1 matches 7 bases. Looked up from germline, CDR1 is SGHAT and CDR2 is FQNNGV. The CDR3 spans 14 residues. V shed 6 bases, J shed 2 bases, and the junction held 6 bases outside the gene matches. The chain's CDR3 is CASRVRQGQETQYL. Written as DNA, the CDR3 is TGTGCCAGCAGGGTTCGACAGGGACAAGAGACCCAGTACTTA.

This clonotype has at least ten counts. This chain joins TRBV12-3 or TRBV12-4 and TRBJ2-5, with D possibly matching TRBD1 (5 bases). Trimming removed 3 bases from V and 4 bases from J, with 15 bases in between. The CDR3 extends over 15 amino acids. CDR3 nucleotides: TGTGCCAGCAGTTTGCTCGGCAGGGCTGTAGAGACCCAGTACTTC. Its protein is CASSLLGRAVETQYF.

This clonotype was counted only a few times. The chain carries TRBV7-2 and TRBJ1-2, with a tentative D call TRBD1 (6 bases). V lost 2 bases and J 2 bases, leaving 12 bases between the germline ends. There are 15 residues in the CDR3. From germline, CDR1 is SGHTA and CDR2 FQGNSA. CDR3 sequence reads: CASSLNGGQNYGYTF. In DNA form, the CDR3 reads TGTGCCAGCAGCTTAAACGGAGGACAGAACTATGGCTACACCTTC.

This clonotype has just a few counts. V usage is TRBV2 and J usage is TRBJ1-6; D is unclear. The ends were cut back, 2 bases at V and 0 bases at J, with 8 bases in the middle. The CDR3 has 16 residues. The V gene's germline CDR1 is SNHLY and CDR2 FYNNEI. The CDR3 DNA sequence: TGTGCCAGCAGTGAAAACTGGAGCTCCTATAATTCACCCCTCCACTTT. Translated, it gives CASSENWSSYNSPLHF.

As for this clonotype: This may be a read error, as it is one base from a much larger clone. The chain uses TRBV7-6 and TRBJ1-1, with D possibly TRBD1 on 6 matching bases. The CDR3 extends over 17 amino acids. Germline lookup yields CDR1 SGHVS and CDR2 FNYEAQ. CDR3 in amino acids: CASSLSEGVSRNTEALF. The DNA for the CDR3 is TGTGCCAGCAGCCTCTCCGAGGGGGTTTCTAGGAACACTGAAGCTTTATTT.

The V gene is TRBV20-1, the J gene TRBJ1-1; D ambiguous. This CDR3 contains 13 residues. Germline lookup yields CDR1 DFQATT and CDR2 SNEGSKA (reference sequence). Written as DNA, the CDR3 is TGCAGCGAACAAGCGGGTGGGAACACTGAAGCTTTCTTT. Its translation is CSEQAGGNTEAFF.

V and J are TRBV28 and TRBJ1-6; 9 nucleotides agree with TRBD1. This CDR3 is 17 amino acids long. With 5 bases clipped from V and 6 bases from J, the junction kept 11 bases outside the gene matches. Germline V gene sequence: CDR1 MDHEN, CDR2 SYDVKM. The CDR3 protein is CASSLGTGYNLNSPLHF. The DNA of the CDR3 is TGTGCCAGCAGTCTAGGGACAGGGTACAATCTTAATTCACCCCTCCACTTT.

This clonotype was recorded many times. The genes are TRBV12-3 or TRBV12-4 and TRBJ2-2; D may match TRBD1 or TRBD2 (5 bases each). Trimming removed 1 base at V and 1 base at J, with 13 bases between. The CDR3 extends over 17 amino acids. CDR3 sequence reads: CASSLGTGTENTGELFF. The CDR3 DNA is TGTGCCAGCAGTTTAGGGACCGGGACCGAGAACACCGGGGAGCTGTTTTTT.

The V call is TRBV28, the J call TRBJ1-6; the D is unclear. CDR1 and CDR2 (germline): MDHEN, SYDVKM. Trimming pared 7 bases from V and 0 bases from J, leaving 13 bases between. This CDR3 spans 16 amino acids. CDR3 nucleotides: TGTGCCAGCAACGGGGTTGAAAGCTCCTATAATTCACCCCTCCACTTT. Its translation: CASNGVESSYNSPLHF.

Points on this clonotype: The junction shows a germline mismatch at one end, possibly a read error. The gene calls are TRBV4-1 and TRBJ2-3, with D perhaps being TRBD1 or TRBD2 (5 bases each). Germline V gives CDR1 MGHRA, CDR2 YSYEKL. CDR3 size: 16 residues. The CDR3 protein is CSSSLWDRGSTDTQYF. DNA for the CDR3: TGTTCCAGCAGCCTGTGGGACCGGGGTAGCACAGATACGCAGTATTTT.